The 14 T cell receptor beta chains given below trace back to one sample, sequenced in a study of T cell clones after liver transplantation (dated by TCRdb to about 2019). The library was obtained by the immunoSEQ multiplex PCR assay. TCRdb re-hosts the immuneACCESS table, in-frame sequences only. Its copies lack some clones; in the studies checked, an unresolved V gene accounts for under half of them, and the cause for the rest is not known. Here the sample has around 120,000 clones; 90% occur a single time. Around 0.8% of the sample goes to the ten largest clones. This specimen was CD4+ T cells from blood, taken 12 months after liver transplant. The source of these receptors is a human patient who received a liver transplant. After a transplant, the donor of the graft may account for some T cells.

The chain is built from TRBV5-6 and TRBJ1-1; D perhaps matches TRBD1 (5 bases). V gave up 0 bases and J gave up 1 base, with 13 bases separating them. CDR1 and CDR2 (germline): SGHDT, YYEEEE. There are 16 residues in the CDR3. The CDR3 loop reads CASSLVGTFPNTEAFF. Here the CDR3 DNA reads TGTGCCAGCAGCTTGGTCGGGACTTTCCCGAACACTGAAGCTTTCTTT.

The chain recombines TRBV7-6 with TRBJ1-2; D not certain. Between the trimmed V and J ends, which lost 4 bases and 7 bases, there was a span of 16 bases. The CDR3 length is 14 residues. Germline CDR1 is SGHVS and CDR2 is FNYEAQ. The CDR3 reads CASSYIKGDSGYTF. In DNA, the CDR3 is TGTGCCAGCAGCTACATCAAGGGCGACTCTGGCTACACCTTC.

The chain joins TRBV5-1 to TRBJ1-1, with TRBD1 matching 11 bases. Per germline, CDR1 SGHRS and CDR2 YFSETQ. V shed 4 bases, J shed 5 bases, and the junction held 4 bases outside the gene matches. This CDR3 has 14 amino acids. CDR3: CASSPGTGGTEAFF. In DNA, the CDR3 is TGCGCCAGCAGCCCCGGGACAGGGGGTACTGAAGCTTTCTTT.

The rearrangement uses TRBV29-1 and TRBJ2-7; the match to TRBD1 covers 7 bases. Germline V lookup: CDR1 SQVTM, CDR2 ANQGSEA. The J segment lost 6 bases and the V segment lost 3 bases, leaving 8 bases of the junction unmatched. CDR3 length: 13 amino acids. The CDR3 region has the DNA TGCAGCGTTGAGGGTAGGGGGCAAGGCGAGCAGTACTTC. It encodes CSVEGRGQGEQYF.

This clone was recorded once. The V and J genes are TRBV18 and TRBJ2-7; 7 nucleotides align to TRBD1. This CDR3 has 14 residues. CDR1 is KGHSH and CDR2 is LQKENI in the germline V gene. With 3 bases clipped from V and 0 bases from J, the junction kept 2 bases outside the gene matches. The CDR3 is CASSPGQTSYEQYF. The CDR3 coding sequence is TGTGCCAGCTCACCGGGACAGACCTCCTACGAGCAGTACTTC.

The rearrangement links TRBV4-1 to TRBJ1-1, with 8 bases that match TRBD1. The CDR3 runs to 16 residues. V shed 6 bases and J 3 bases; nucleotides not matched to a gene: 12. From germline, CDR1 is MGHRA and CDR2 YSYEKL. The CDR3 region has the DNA TGCGCCAGCAGTCGCGCAGGGGGCGGGTATGACACTGAAGCTTTCTTT. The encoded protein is CASSRAGGGYDTEAFF.

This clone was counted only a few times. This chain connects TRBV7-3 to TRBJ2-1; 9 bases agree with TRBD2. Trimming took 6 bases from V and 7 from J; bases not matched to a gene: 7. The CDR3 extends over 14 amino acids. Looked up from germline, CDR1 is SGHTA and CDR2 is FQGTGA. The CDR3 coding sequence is TGTGCCAGCAGTACTGTAGCGGGAGTTAATGAGCAGTTCTTC. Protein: CASSTVAGVNEQFF. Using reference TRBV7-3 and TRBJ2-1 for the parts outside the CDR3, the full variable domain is GAGVSQTPSNKVTEKGKYVELRCDPISGHTALYWYRQSLGQGPEFLIYFQGTGAADDSGLPNDRFFAVRPEGSVSTLKIQRTERGDSAVYLCASSTVAGVNEQFFGPGTRLTVL.

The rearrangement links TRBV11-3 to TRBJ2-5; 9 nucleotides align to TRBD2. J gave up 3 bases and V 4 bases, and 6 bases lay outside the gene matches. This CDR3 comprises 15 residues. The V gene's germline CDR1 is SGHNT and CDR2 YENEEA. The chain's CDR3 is CASSSRRTSEETQYF. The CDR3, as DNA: TGTGCCAGCAGCTCCCGTCGGACTAGCGAAGAGACCCAGTACTTC.

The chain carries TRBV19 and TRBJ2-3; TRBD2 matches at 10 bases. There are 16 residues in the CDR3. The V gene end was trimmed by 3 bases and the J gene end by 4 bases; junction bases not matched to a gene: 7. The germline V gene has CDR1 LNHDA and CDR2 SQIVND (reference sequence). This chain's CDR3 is CASSIASGGGADTQYF. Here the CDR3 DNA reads TGTGCCAGTAGTATCGCTAGCGGGGGTGGGGCAGATACGCAGTATTTT.

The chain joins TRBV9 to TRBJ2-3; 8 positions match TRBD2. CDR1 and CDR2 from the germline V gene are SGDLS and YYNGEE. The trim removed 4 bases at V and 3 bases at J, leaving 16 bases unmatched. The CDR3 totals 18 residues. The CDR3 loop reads CASSTGGGSGRMTDTQYF. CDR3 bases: TGTGCCAGCAGCACCGGAGGGGGAAGCGGGAGAATGACAGATACGCAGTATTTT.

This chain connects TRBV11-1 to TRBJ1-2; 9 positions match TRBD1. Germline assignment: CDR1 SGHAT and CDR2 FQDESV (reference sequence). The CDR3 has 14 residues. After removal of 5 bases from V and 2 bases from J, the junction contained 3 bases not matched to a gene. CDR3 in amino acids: CASSRTGGNYGYTF. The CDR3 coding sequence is TGTGCCAGCAGCCGAACAGGGGGCAACTATGGCTACACCTTC. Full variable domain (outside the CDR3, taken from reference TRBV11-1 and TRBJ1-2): EAEVAQSPRYKITEKSQAVAFWCDPISGHATLYWYRQILGQGPELLVQFQDESVVDDSQLPKDRFSAERLKGVDSTLKIQPAELGDSAMYLCASSRTGGNYGYTFGSGTRLTVV.

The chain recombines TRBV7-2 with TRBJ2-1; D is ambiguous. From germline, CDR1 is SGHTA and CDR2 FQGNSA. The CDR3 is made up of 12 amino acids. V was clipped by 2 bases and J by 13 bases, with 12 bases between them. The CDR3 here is CASSLFSVDQFF. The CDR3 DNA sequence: TGTGCCAGCAGCTTATTTTCGGTGGATCAGTTCTTC.

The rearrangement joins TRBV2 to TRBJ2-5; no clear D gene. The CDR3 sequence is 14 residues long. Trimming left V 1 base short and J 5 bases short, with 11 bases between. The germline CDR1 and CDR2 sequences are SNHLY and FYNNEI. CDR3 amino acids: CASSEDWAVETQYF. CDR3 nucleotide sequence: TGTGCCAGCAGTGAAGACTGGGCGGTGGAGACCCAGTACTTC.

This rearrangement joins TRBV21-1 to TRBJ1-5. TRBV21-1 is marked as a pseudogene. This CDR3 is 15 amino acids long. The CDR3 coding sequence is TGTGCCAGCAGCAACCAGGCCGGGCAACATCAGCCCCAGCATTTT. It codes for CASSNQAGQHQPQHF.